One and the same sample provided the 19 T cell receptor beta chains below, sequenced in a study of shared clonotypes between healthy human individuals (TCRdb year 2020). Libraries were prepared through the immunoSEQ multiplex PCR assay. Held by TCRdb, this immuneACCESS table contains in-frame sequences only and omits some clones. Under half of the omission traces to an unresolved V gene where checked; the cause of the rest is unknown. Across this sample there are about 2.4 million clones, with about 92% seen only once. Roughly 0.15% of the sample belongs to the ten largest clones. Sequenced: naive CD4+ T cells sorted from blood. The label giving this sample's cell subset or site can be read as: CD45RA+ positively selected. All receptors come from a man younger than 35 in good health.

Turning to this clone: Other DNA sequences of this sample code for an identical CDR3. This chain links TRBV10-3 with TRBJ2-7, with a tentative D call TRBD1 (5 bases). The length of the CDR3 is 14 residues. Germline CDR1 ENHRY, CDR2 SYGVKD. Trimming shortened V by 0 bases and J by 0 bases, and 6 bases separated the two germline ends. This CDR3 reads CAISESGRSYEQYF. The CDR3 nucleotides are TGTGCCATCAGTGAGTCGGGGCGCTCCTACGAGCAGTACTTC.

The CDR3 nucleotides are TGCGCCAGCAGCCCCGCGGCAGGAGTAGTTGGCGAGCAGTACTTC. Residues: CASSPAAGVVGEQYF. The chain has TRBV4-1 and TRBJ2-7; no definite D call. Trimming cost V 4 bases and J 6 bases, with 19 bases left between them. CDR1 MGHRA and CDR2 YSYEKL come from the germline V gene. CDR3 length: 15 residues.

The chain couples TRBV2 to TRBJ2-1; weak D call: TRBD2 (5 bases). V lost 4 bases to trimming and J lost 0 bases, with 13 bases between them. CDR3 length: 16 amino acids. Germline loops: CDR1 SNHLY, CDR2 FYNNEI. CDR3 amino acids: CASSVSSNRSYNEQFF. The CDR3 coding sequence is TGTGCCAGCAGTGTGTCTAGCAACCGCTCCTACAATGAGCAGTTCTTC.

This sequence joins TRBV5-1 and TRBJ2-5; 9 nucleotides agree with TRBD2. Germline CDR1 is SGHRS and CDR2 is YFSETQ. V lost 2 bases to trimming and J lost 13 bases; unmatched junction nucleotides: 12. CDR3 length equals 14 residues. In nucleotides, the CDR3 is TGCGCCAGCAGCTTTGCTGGTAGCGGGGGCCCCCGGTACTTC. Its translation: CASSFAGSGGPRYF.

The chain couples TRBV5-1 to TRBJ2-1; 10 nucleotides align to TRBD2. CDR1 and CDR2 (germline): SGHRS, YFSETQ. V lost 0 bases and J lost 3; bases outside the gene matches: 9. CDR3 length equals 18 residues. The CDR3 DNA sequence: TGCGCCAGCAGCTTGGCCCCTAGCGGGGGTGGGGTCTACAATGAGCAGTTCTTC. This gives the protein CASSLAPSGGGVYNEQFF.

The V gene is TRBV5-4, the J gene TRBJ2-7; TRBD1 matches 12 bases. The CDR3 sequence is 15 residues long. V was pared by 0 bases and J by 5 bases, with 3 bases of the junction left unmatched. Germline V gene sequence: CDR1 SGHNT, CDR2 YYREEE (reference sequence). The CDR3 bases are TGTGCCAGCAGCTTGGGAGGGACAGGGGGCCACGAGCAGTACTTC. Protein sequence: CASSLGGTGGHEQYF.

The chain joins TRBV9 to TRBJ1-6; 7 bases agree with TRBD1. CDR1 SGDLS and CDR2 YYNGEE come from the germline V gene. This CDR3 has 14 residues. Trimming cost V 0 bases and J 8 bases; bases outside gene matches: 2. CDR3: CASSVVDRDSPLHF. The DNA of the CDR3 is TGTGCCAGCAGCGTAGTCGACAGGGATTCACCCCTCCACTTT.

The chain couples TRBV2 to TRBJ2-7; 9 bases map to TRBD1. The germline gives CDR1 SNHLY, CDR2 FYNNEI. There are 14 residues in the CDR3. The V segment lost 7 bases and the J segment 1 base; nucleotides outside the gene matches: 5. The CDR3 here is CASKGQGGSYEQYF. The CDR3 DNA follows: TGTGCCAGCAAGGGACAGGGAGGTTCCTACGAGCAGTACTTC.

To note about this clone: The sample holds other DNA sequences that translate to the same CDR3. The chain uses TRBV2 and TRBJ1-6, with TRBD1 matching over 9 bases. CDR1 and CDR2 (germline): SNHLY, FYNNEI. CDR3 length: 14 residues. V lost 5 bases and J lost 7; bases outside the gene matches: 3. The CDR3 loop is CASSSGTGNSPLHF. CDR3 nucleotides: TGTGCCAGCAGTTCCGGGACAGGGAATTCACCCCTCCACTTT.

The rearrangement links TRBV7-4 to TRBJ1-3; 9 bases match TRBD1. This CDR3 has 17 amino acids. The trim removed 5 bases at V and 0 bases at J, leaving 8 bases unmatched. In germline, CDR1 is SGHVT, CDR2 SQSDAQ. Here the CDR3 reads CASSLLDRGSSGNTIYF. The CDR3 DNA sequence: TGTGCCAGCAGCCTCCTGGACAGGGGCTCCTCTGGAAACACCATATATTTT.

This chain links TRBV4-2 with TRBJ2-3; no clear D gene. V lost 1 base and J lost 0, with 5 bases in between. The CDR3 runs 14 residues. Germline V gene lookup returns CDR1 LGHNA and CDR2 YNFKEQ. Written as DNA, the CDR3 is TGTGCCAGCAGCCAAGTAGGAAGCACAGATACGCAGTATTTT. As protein: CASSQVGSTDTQYF.

The gene calls are TRBV5-4 and TRBJ2-3; 8 bases are shared with TRBD2. This CDR3 region has 15 residues. The ends lost 6 bases at V and 8 bases at J; junction bases unmatched: 14. Germline CDR1 SGHNT, CDR2 YYREEE (reference sequence). The CDR3: CASTPGGARRGTQYF. CDR3 nucleotide sequence: TGTGCCAGCACCCCGGGAGGGGCTCGTCGTGGTACGCAGTATTTT.

The J gene is TRBJ2-6, the V gene TRBV9; 10 positions agree with TRBD2. The CDR3 has 18 amino acids. J gave up 3 bases and V 0 bases, and 6 bases lay outside the gene matches. From germline, CDR1 is SGDLS and CDR2 YYNGEE. The CDR3 region has the DNA TGTGCCAGCAGCGTAGGCCTAGCGGGAGAAGGTGGGGCCAACGTCCTGACTTTC. It is translated as CASSVGLAGEGGANVLTF.

The rearrangement joins TRBV7-2 to TRBJ2-7; the D gene is possibly TRBD1 (5 bases). CDR1 is SGHTA and CDR2 is FQGNSA in the germline V gene. This CDR3 contains 14 residues. Trimming cost V 5 bases and J 2 bases, with 13 bases left between them. For the CDR3, the DNA is TGTGCCAGCAGCCCAAGCCCAGGGCCCTACGAGCAGTACTTC. It translates to CASSPSPGPYEQYF.

The rearrangement uses TRBV6-5 and TRBJ2-3; TRBD1 matches at 7 bases. J gave up 7 bases and V 8 bases, and 6 bases lay outside the gene matches. Per germline, CDR1 MNHEY and CDR2 SVGAGI. The CDR3 totals 12 residues. CDR3 nucleotides: TGTGCCAGCGTACAGGGGACAAATACGCAGTATTTT. Residues: CASVQGTNTQYF.

This chain joins TRBV27 and TRBJ1-2, with D possibly matching TRBD1 (6 bases). There are 15 residues in the CDR3. Per the germline V gene, CDR1 is MNHEY and CDR2 is SMNVEV (reference sequence). In DNA form, the CDR3 reads TGTGTTACTAAACGAGTCGGACAGTCCAACTATGGCTACACCTTC. Protein sequence: CVTKRVGQSNYGYTF.

The chain joins TRBV5-8 to TRBJ1-6, with TRBD1 matching over 7 bases. The CDR3 extends over 14 amino acids. Germline V gene data show CDR1 as SGHTS and CDR2 as YDEGEE. Trimming at V came to 4 bases and at J to 10 bases, leaving 8 bases not matched to a gene. This CDR3 reads CASSPRQGGSPLHF. The CDR3 DNA reads TGTGCCAGCAGCCCCAGACAGGGCGGGTCACCCCTCCACTTT.

The chain recombines TRBV28 with TRBJ1-1; D unclear. V lost 7 bases and J 1 base, leaving 16 bases between the germline ends. CDR1 and CDR2 (germline): MDHEN, SYDVKM. This CDR3 has 15 amino acids. The DNA of the CDR3 is TGTGCCAGCATCCCCCGGACCGCTCCGAACACTGAAGCTTTCTTT. Its protein product is CASIPRTAPNTEAFF.

As for this clone: Other DNA sequences in the sample encode the same CDR3. The rearrangement links TRBV19 to TRBJ1-2; 9 nucleotides align to TRBD1. There are 13 residues in the CDR3. In germline, CDR1 is LNHDA, CDR2 SQIVND (reference sequence). Trimming at V came to 4 bases and at J to 8 bases, leaving 5 bases not matched to a gene. DNA for the CDR3: TGTGCCAGTAGTAAAACAGGGGGCGAAGGCTACACCTTC. Translated, it gives CASSKTGGEGYTF.